This T cell receptor beta chain is drawn from a study of blood T cells in healthy people across ages. Together with a sample-barcoded 5' primer, a J-beta primer mix was included in a second PCR lasting roughly 7 to 11 cycles. MiXCR was run by TCRdb on the 5' RACE reads, yielding one entry per CDR3 protein. There are around 1.7 million distinct CDR3 sequences in the sample; 28% occur only once, and roughly 8% lies in the top ten. Notes on this clonotype: Antigen unknown.

General study points: A roughly linear fall in TCR beta diversity per million T cells was seen with increasing age. As naive T cell percentage varied, TCR beta diversity correlated strongly with it. When set beside aged donors, long-lived donors presented more naive CD4+ cells and higher diversity.

Trimming took off 3 bases at V and 6 bases at J, with 18 bases between the two ends. Germline-derived CDR1 and CDR2 are DFQATT and SNEGSKA (reference sequence). The CDR3 totals 15 residues. Material: blood. J is TRBJ1-5 and V is TRBV20-1, with D possibly being TRBD1 (6 bases). The sequence derives from a woman aged 25 to 39 in good health. This CDR3 reads CSARADRGQGQPQHF. CDR3 sequence (DNA): TGCAGTGCTAGGGCGGACAGAGGGCAGGGTCAGCCCCAGCATTTT.